These T cell receptor beta chains were read from a single sample in a study of blood T cell repertoires in COVID-19. Sequencing used immunoSEQ multiplex PCR; TCRdb keeps in-frame clones, though not all of them. The data contain 60,000 or so clones, 80% to 90% of them singletons. The specimen sequenced was peripheral blood. The origin of the receptors is a man between 60 and 70 years old with acute or convalescent COVID-19. Both conserved end residues are part of each CDR3. D genes are given only for firm matches. Rows may omit the clone size; those that give it use once, few, many or a size class.

abundance	j_gene	d_gene	v_gene	CDR3nt	CDR3aa
-	TRBJ2-7	TRBD1	TRBV3-1/TRBV3-2	TGTGCCAGCAGCCCAGGGGGCCCCTACGAGCAGTACTTC	CASSPGGPYEQYF
-	TRBJ2-7	TRBD1	TRBV24-1	TGTGCCACCAGTGACGCGGACAGGGCGGGCTACGAGCAGTACTTC	CATSDADRAGYEQYF
-	TRBJ1-1	-	TRBV19	TGTGCCAGTAGCCTCCGGGTCCTCAACACTGAAGCTTTCTTT	CASSLRVLNTEAFF
-	TRBJ2-7	-	TRBV11-1	TGTGCCAGCAGCTTAGCGCTTGGGCGCAGCTACGAGCAGTACTTC	CASSLALGRSYEQYF
-	TRBJ1-2	-	TRBV6-5	TGTGCCAGCATGCAGGACAGTGCGAACTATGGCTACACCTTC	CASMQDSANYGYTF
medium-sized	TRBJ1-5	-	TRBV5-6	TGTGCCAGCAGCTTGGTGGGGGCCCGCAATCAGCCCCAGCATTTT	CASSLVGARNQPQHF
-	TRBJ1-5	TRBD1	TRBV24-1	TGTGCCACCAGTGACCCGGGACAGGGGGAGGGGCAGCCCCAGCATTTT	CATSDPGQGEGQPQHF
-	TRBJ1-4	-	TRBV12-3/TRBV12-4	TGTGCCAGCGCGGGAGGGAATCGGGAAAAACTGTTTTTT	CASAGGNREKLFF
-	TRBJ2-2	TRBD1	TRBV19	TGTGCCAGTACGCAGGCAGGACAGGTCGCGAACACCGGGGAGCTGTTTTTT	CASTQAGQVANTGELFF
-	TRBJ1-5	-	TRBV6-1	TGTGCCAGCAGTGAGAACGACATTACCTATCAGCCCCAGCATTTT	CASSENDITYQPQHF
-	TRBJ2-1	-	TRBV4-2	TGTGCCAGCAGCCAACCACTAAAACGGGATGAGCAGTTCTTC	CASSQPLKRDEQFF
-	TRBJ2-1	-	TRBV10-3	TGTGCCATCCGGGGTCCCGAGGACAATGAGCAGTTCTTC	CAIRGPEDNEQFF
-	TRBJ1-3	-	TRBV19	TGTGCCAGCCGTGATTGGGCAGGTCCAGCTCCCGGAAACACCATATATTTT	CASRDWAGPAPGNTIYF
-	TRBJ2-7	TRBD1	TRBV2	TGTGCCAGCAGTGAAGGGCCCCCGGGACAGGGGGCAAACGAGCAGTACTTC	CASSEGPPGQGANEQYF
-	TRBJ1-5	TRBD1	TRBV7-9	TGTGCCAGCAGCTTAATAGGGGGCGACCAGCTCCAGCATTTT	CASSLIGGDQLQHF
-	TRBJ2-4	TRBD2	TRBV2	TGTGCCAGCAGCGACCCCGGGAGGGCCAAAAACATTCAGTACTTC	CASSDPGRAKNIQYF
-	TRBJ2-5	-	TRBV2	TGTGCCAGCAGTGAAGCCGGGACTTGGTACTTC	CASSEAGTWYF
-	TRBJ1-5	TRBD1	TRBV18	TGTGCCAGCTCACCCCAGGGGGCGAATCAGCCCCAGCATTTT	CASSPQGANQPQHF
-	TRBJ1-1	-	TRBV4-1	TGCGCCAGCAGCCAAGCAGTCCCTCCTGAAGCTTTCTTT	CASSQAVPPEAFF
-	TRBJ2-7	TRBD1	TRBV5-1	TGCGCCAGCAGCCGGGACAGGGGGCCTTCCGAGCAGTACTTC	CASSRDRGPSEQYF
-	TRBJ2-7	TRBD1	TRBV19	TGTGCCAGTAGGAAGGGACAGGACTACGAGCAGTACTTC	CASRKGQDYEQYF
-	TRBJ1-1	-	TRBV10-3	TGTGCCATCAGTGACCTGGGGCCCACTGAAGCTTTCTTT	CAISDLGPTEAFF
-	TRBJ1-2	-	TRBV27	TGTGCCAGCAGTTTAGGGCCCCCAGGCATTGGCTACACCTTC	CASSLGPPGIGYTF